The present TCR beta chain was sequenced within a study of monozygotic twins with inflammatory bowel disease. A 6-nucleotide sample barcode was carried by the UMIs, which template switching added. After re-calling the 5' RACE reads, TCRdb lists one entry per CDR3 protein, DNA absent. Reported are approximately 150,000 distinct CDR3 sequences; the ten largest clones contain less than 2.5%. The CDR3 is made up of 14 amino acids. Germline-derived CDR1 and CDR2 are MNHNS and SASEGT. V gene TRBV6-1 combines with J gene TRBJ2-7; TCRdb proposes TRBD1, but this gene call is untestable without DNA. The material sequenced was blood. This TCR derives from a human donor with ulcerative colitis or Crohn's disease, or a healthy co-twin of an affected twin (not recorded which). The CDR3 reads CASSRGTALSEQYF.